These 28 T cell receptor beta chains came from one sample sequenced in a study of vaccination and CD4 T cells after COVID-19. TCRdb recomputed calls from the PCR reads with MiXCR, one row per CDR3 protein. The table has approximately 30,000 distinct CDR3 sequences, roughly 51% seen once; the top ten hold 5.5%. Time point: late sampling 161 to 241 days after vaccination in a few convalescent patients. Sequences were derived from CD4+ T cells from blood, sampled about 7 months after SARS-CoV-2 vaccination. The receptors originated from a human donor who had recovered from COVID-19.

The chain combines TRBV20-1 with TRBJ2-5, with 11 bases matching TRBD2. Germline CDR1 and CDR2: DFQATT and SNEGSKA (reference sequence). The CDR3 is made up of 14 amino acids. The J segment lost 5 bases and the V segment lost 8 bases, leaving 10 bases of the junction unmatched. CDR3: CSLIAGGPDETQYF. CDR3 DNA sequence: TGCAGTCTAATAGCGGGAGGGCCAGACGAGACCCAGTACTTC.

The chain links TRBV7-9 to TRBJ1-6, with D possibly matching TRBD1 (5 bases). The germline V gene has CDR1 SEHNR and CDR2 FQNEAQ (reference sequence). V was cut by 0 bases and J by 8 bases, with 5 bases left in between. The CDR3 loop spans 13 amino acids. The CDR3 sequence: CASSLATDSPLHF. CDR3 DNA sequence: TGTGCCAGCAGCTTAGCGACAGATTCACCCCTCCACTTT.

The table lists this clonotype with a few counts. Here the CDR3 reads CASSYRAGGNTDTQYF. CDR3 sequence (DNA): TGTGCCAGCAGCTACCGAGCGGGAGGAAACACAGATACGCAGTATTTT. This chain joins TRBV7-2 and TRBJ2-3, with TRBD2 matching 9 bases. J gave up 2 bases and V 4 bases, and 7 bases lay outside the gene matches. The CDR3 covers 16 residues. Germline V gene sequence: CDR1 SGHTA, CDR2 FQGNSA. Complete variable domain (other parts from reference TRBV7-2 and TRBJ2-3): GAGVSQSPSNKVTEKGKDVELRCDPISGHTALYWYRQSLGQGLEFLIYFQGNSAPDKSGLPSDRFSAERTGGSVSTLTIQRTQQEDSAVYLCASSYRAGGNTDTQYFGPGTRLTVL.

This clonotype was seen only once. The chain joins TRBV20-1 to TRBJ1-5; 7 bases are a match to TRBD1. The CDR3 has 15 amino acids. From germline, CDR1 is DFQATT and CDR2 SNEGSKA (reference sequence). V gave up 1 base and J gave up 6 bases; unmatched junction bases: 9. The CDR3 is CSARGIGGAGQPQHF. The CDR3 DNA is TGCAGTGCTAGAGGTATAGGGGGCGCGGGTCAGCCCCAGCATTTT.

This clonotype was observed a few times. The V call is TRBV6-2 or TRBV6-3, the J call TRBJ2-2, with TRBD2 as a possible D gene (5 bases). Germline loops: CDR1 MNHEY, CDR2 SVGEGT. The V end was cut by 2 bases, the J end by 1 base, with 8 bases between. The CDR3 has 15 amino acids. The CDR3 region has the DNA TGTGCCAGCAGTTACATGGGAGAGAACACCGGGGAGCTGTTTTTT. Its protein product is CASSYMGENTGELFF.

The chain recombines TRBV10-3 with TRBJ2-3; D ambiguous. The CDR3 runs to 17 residues. The V gene lost 5 bases and the J gene lost 4 bases, with 22 bases spanning the gap. The V gene's germline CDR1 is ENHRY and CDR2 SYGVKD. The CDR3 DNA is TGTGCCATCAGTCGAATTGTAAGGTGGGATAACTCAGATACGCAGTATTTT. Protein: CAISRIVRWDNSDTQYF.

The J gene is TRBJ1-2, the V gene TRBV6-2 or TRBV6-3; 8 bases are a match to TRBD1. With 5 bases clipped from V and 8 bases from J, the junction kept 7 bases outside the gene matches. Germline assignment: CDR1 MNHEY and CDR2 SVGEGT. CDR3 length: 13 amino acids. In nucleotides, the CDR3 is TGTGCCAGCAGTCGACCAGGGGGCGACGGCTACACCTTC. Its translation: CASSRPGGDGYTF.

In this sample, this clonotype turned up a few times. The J gene is TRBJ2-5, the V gene TRBV24-1, with 9 positions matching TRBD2. This CDR3 region has 16 residues. Per germline, CDR1 KGHDR and CDR2 SFDVKD. Trimming cost V 4 bases and J 6 bases; bases outside gene matches: 11. CDR3 nucleotides: TGTGCCACCAGTGACACGCACGCGACTAGCGGAAAGACCCAGTACTTC. Amino acids: CATSDTHATSGKTQYF.

Note on this clonotype: The junction does not match germline at one end; this may be a read error. The chain combines TRBV7-9 with TRBJ2-3; TRBD2 is a possible D gene (5 bases). Germline CDR1 and CDR2: SEHNR and FQNEAQ (reference sequence). The CDR3 sequence is 12 residues long. CDR3 nucleotides: TGTGCCAGCAGCTCATCTCTATCGGGGATCCATTTT. This sequence encodes CASSSSLSGIHF.

This clonotype was counted only a few times. J is TRBJ2-1 and V is TRBV6-1; 7 bases align to TRBD2. The germline CDR1 and CDR2 sequences are MNHNS and SASEGT. There are 14 residues in the CDR3. With 9 bases clipped from V and 2 bases from J, the junction kept 7 bases outside the gene matches. CDR3 in amino acids: CASSRDYTYNEQFF. The CDR3 region has the DNA TGTGCCAGTTCCCGGGACTACACCTACAATGAGCAGTTCTTC.

The chain carries TRBV6-2 or TRBV6-3 and TRBJ2-1; D call uncertain. The CDR3 covers 12 residues. Germline CDR1 MNHEY, CDR2 SVGEGT. The V end was cut by 2 bases, the J end by 13 bases, with 12 bases between. The CDR3 loop reads CASSYRLPRQFF. The CDR3, as DNA: TGTGCCAGCAGTTACCGCTTACCTCGCCAGTTCTTC.

This sequence joins TRBV19 and TRBJ2-3, with D tentatively TRBD2 (5 bases). Germline V lookup: CDR1 LNHDA, CDR2 SQIVND (reference sequence). Trimming stripped 2 bases from V and 0 bases from J, with 9 bases between. The CDR3 loop spans 15 amino acids. CDR3 region: CASSIQAVSTDTQYF. In nucleotides, the CDR3 is TGTGCCAGTAGTATACAAGCGGTTAGCACAGATACGCAGTATTTT.

The V and J genes are TRBV7-9 and TRBJ2-7, with 7 bases that match TRBD1. This CDR3 contains 14 residues. Looked up from germline, CDR1 is SEHNR and CDR2 is FQNEAQ (reference sequence). The J segment lost 3 bases and the V segment lost 6 bases, leaving 8 bases of the junction unmatched. The CDR3 loop reads CASREVGGNYEQYF. The DNA for the CDR3 is TGTGCCAGCAGGGAGGTAGGGGGCAACTACGAGCAGTACTTC.

This clonotype showed up just a few times. J is TRBJ2-2 and V is TRBV20-1, with 7 bases identical to TRBD2. Germline CDR1 and CDR2: DFQATT and SNEGSKA (reference sequence). V lost 3 bases, J lost 4 bases, and 11 bases stayed unmatched. The CDR3 extends over 16 amino acids. The CDR3 coding sequence is TGCAGTGCTAGTATTAGCGGGTCGGAGGGCACCGGGGAGCTGTTTTTT. It is translated as CSASISGSEGTGELFF.

This clonotype was counted a few times. The rearrangement joins TRBV15 to TRBJ1-1; no reliable D call. This CDR3 comprises 15 residues. V lost 5 bases and J lost 5, with 18 bases in between. CDR1 and CDR2 (germline): LNHNV, YYDKDF (reference sequence). The CDR3 protein is CATSVTPLVGTEAFF. In nucleotides, the CDR3 is TGTGCCACCAGCGTCACTCCTTTAGTTGGAACTGAAGCTTTCTTT.

The table lists this clonotype with a few counts. The J gene is TRBJ2-5, the V gene TRBV14; TRBD2 agrees at 13 bases. Germline lookup yields CDR1 SGHDN and CDR2 FVKESK. This CDR3 contains 15 residues. J was trimmed by 4 bases and V by 6 bases; bases with no gene match: 5. The CDR3 sequence: CASRLAGGPPETQYF. In DNA form, the CDR3 reads TGTGCCAGCAGACTAGCGGGAGGGCCCCCAGAGACCCAGTACTTC.

The table lists this clonotype with a few counts. The gene calls are TRBV20-1 and TRBJ2-1; D may be TRBD1 or TRBD2 (5 bases each). Trimming removed 6 bases from V and 0 bases from J, with 18 bases in between. The CDR3 covers 16 residues. CDR1 and CDR2 from the germline V gene are DFQATT and SNEGSKA (reference sequence). The CDR3 DNA follows: TGCAGTGCGATAACTGGCTGGGGGAGCTCCTACAATGAGCAGTTCTTC. It encodes CSAITGWGSSYNEQFF.

The V gene is TRBV10-3, the J gene TRBJ2-5; 8 positions agree with TRBD1. The CDR3 length is 14 residues. The germline gives CDR1 ENHRY, CDR2 SYGVKD. Trimming cost V 6 bases and J 5 bases; bases outside gene matches: 8. As DNA, the CDR3 is TGTGCCATCAGCGGTACAGGGGGAGATGAGACCCAGTACTTC. Its protein product is CAISGTGGDETQYF.

The chain links TRBV19 to TRBJ2-2; D could derive from TRBD1 or TRBD2 (5 bases each). Trimming left V 7 bases short and J 1 base short, with 13 bases between. The CDR3 totals 15 residues. Looked up from germline, CDR1 is LNHDA and CDR2 is SQIVND (reference sequence). The CDR3 nucleotides are TGTGCCAGTACATCCGGGGCGGTGAACACCGGGGAGCTGTTTTTT. It translates to CASTSGAVNTGELFF.

This clonotype occurred a few times. This chain links TRBV5-4 with TRBJ2-7; 8 bases are a match to TRBD1. This CDR3 is 15 amino acids long. V was clipped by 2 bases and J by 2 bases; unmatched bases: 6. Germline CDR1 reads SGHNT; CDR2 reads YYREEE (reference sequence). The CDR3, as DNA: TGTGCCAGCAGCTTAACCGGGACAGGAGCCTACGAGCAGTACTTC. This sequence encodes CASSLTGTGAYEQYF.

V usage is TRBV7-9 and J usage is TRBJ2-7, with a weak D call TRBD1 (6 bases). The V gene lost 5 bases and the J gene lost 2 bases, with 16 bases spanning the gap. Looked up from germline, CDR1 is SEHNR and CDR2 is FQNEAQ (reference sequence). This CDR3 comprises 15 residues. The CDR3 DNA reads as TGTGCCAGCAGCCCTGGACAGCCTAAGACCTACGAGCAGTACTTC. Translation gives CASSPGQPKTYEQYF. Together with reference TRBV7-9 and TRBJ2-7, the CDR3 gives the full variable domain: DTGVSQNPRHKITKRGQNVTFRCDPISEHNRLYWYRQTLGQGPEFLTYFQNEAQLEKSRLLSDRFSAERPKGSFSTLEIQRTEQGDSAMYLCASSPGQPKTYEQYFGPGTRLTVT.

This chain uses TRBV7-9 with TRBJ1-1; D call uncertain. Germline V lookup: CDR1 SEHNR, CDR2 FQNEAQ (reference sequence). V lost 1 base and J lost 4, with 7 bases in between. The CDR3 is made up of 13 amino acids. In nucleotides, the CDR3 is TGTGCCAGCAGCTTAGTAATGGGCACTGAAGCTTTCTTT. Translating it yields CASSLVMGTEAFF.

The J gene is TRBJ2-1, the V gene TRBV7-9; TRBD2 matches 16 bases. V dropped 1 base and J dropped 0; count of bases not matched to a gene: 9. Germline loops: CDR1 SEHNR, CDR2 FQNEAQ (reference sequence). The CDR3 is 21 amino acids. CDR3 sequence reads: CASSLVRGGLAGGSSYNEQFF. CDR3 nucleotide sequence: TGTGCCAGCAGCTTAGTTCGGGGGGGACTAGCGGGAGGGAGCTCCTACAATGAGCAGTTCTTC.

This clonotype has more than one count but fewer than ten. The chain carries TRBV15 and TRBJ1-2; the match to TRBD1 covers 9 bases. V lost 0 bases to trimming and J lost 3 bases; unmatched junction nucleotides: 14. The germline gives CDR1 LNHNV, CDR2 YYDKDF (reference sequence). The CDR3 sequence is 19 residues long. CDR3 protein: CATSRDPPTGGMGYYGYTF. The CDR3 region has the DNA TGTGCCACCAGCAGAGATCCCCCGACAGGGGGGATGGGGTACTATGGCTACACCTTC.

There are a few counts of this clonotype. The V and J genes are TRBV20-1 and TRBJ2-1, with D uncertain. There are 11 residues in the CDR3. Germline values: CDR1 DFQATT, CDR2 SNEGSKA (reference sequence). The V gene lost 0 bases and the J gene lost 6 bases, with 3 bases spanning the gap. CDR3 protein: CSARDRNEQFF. The CDR3 nucleotides read TGCAGTGCTAGAGACCGCAATGAGCAGTTCTTC.

The chain has TRBV20-1 and TRBJ2-7; 7 positions match TRBD2. Germline CDR1 and CDR2: DFQATT and SNEGSKA (reference sequence). After removal of 0 bases from V and 3 bases from J, the junction contained 8 bases not matched to a gene. This CDR3 has 15 residues. The CDR3 bases are TGCAGTGCTAGAGATGGCGGGAGAGGGAACTACGAGCAGTACTTC. It specifies CSARDGGRGNYEQYF.

The gene calls are TRBV4-1 and TRBJ2-7, with 12 bases identical to TRBD2. J lost 3 bases, V lost 1 base, and 10 bases had no gene match. This CDR3 has 18 residues. Germline CDR1 and CDR2: MGHRA and YSYEKL. As DNA, the CDR3 is TGCGCCAGCAGCCAAGTTTTCTTGACTAGCGGGAGCGTCTACGAGCAGTACTTC. It codes for CASSQVFLTSGSVYEQYF.

This clonotype was found a few times. The CDR3 nucleotides are TGTGCCAGCAGTTCACTAGCGGGAGATGATACGCAGTATTTT. It is translated as CASSSLAGDDTQYF. J is TRBJ2-3 and V is TRBV28, with 11 bases that match TRBD2. Germline lookup yields CDR1 MDHEN and CDR2 SYDVKM. The CDR3 is 14 amino acids. V was clipped by 4 bases and J by 6 bases; unmatched bases: 3. Full variable domain (remainder filled in from reference TRBV28 and TRBJ2-3): DVKVTQSSRYLVKRTGEKVFLECVQDMDHENMFWYRQDPGLGLRLIYFSYDVKMKEKGDIPEGYSVSREKKERFSLILESASTNQTSMYLCASSSLAGDDTQYFGPGTRLTVL.